These 28 T cell receptor beta chains were all obtained from the same sample, sequenced in a study of blood T cell repertoires in COVID-19. Assay used: immunoSEQ multiplex PCR; TCRdb lists only in-frame clones, some missing. The data show 250,000 to 350,000 clones, 70% to 90% seen once. Sequencing was done on a sample of PBMCs or T cells enriched from blood (not recorded which). The source is a woman aged 25 to 39 who had recovered from COVID-19.

The rearrangement joins TRBV3-1 (or the pseudogene TRBV3-2) to TRBJ2-2; perhaps TRBD2 as D (6 bases). The germline CDR1 and CDR2 sequences are LGHDT and YNNKEL (reference sequence). V lost 4 bases to trimming and J lost 5 bases, with 14 bases between them. The CDR3 runs 15 residues. In DNA, the CDR3 is TGTGCCAGCAGCCCCTATACGGGGGAGACCGGGGAGCTGTTTTTT. It yields the protein CASSPYTGETGELFF.

This chain uses TRBV27 with TRBJ1-6, with TRBD1 matching over 9 bases. After removal of 6 bases from V and 5 bases from J, the junction contained 5 bases not matched to a gene. CDR1 is MNHEY and CDR2 is SMNVEV in the germline V gene (reference sequence). The CDR3 is made up of 15 amino acids. CDR3 protein: CASSQGTGNNSPLHF. As DNA, the CDR3 is TGTGCCAGCAGCCAGGGGACAGGGAATAATTCACCCCTCCACTTT.

CDR3 DNA sequence: TGTGCCAGCACCCGAGGGGGTCTGAGCACCGGGGAGCTGTTTTTT. Amino acids: CASTRGGLSTGELFF. J is TRBJ2-2 and V is TRBV27; weak D call: TRBD1 (6 bases). V gave up 7 bases and J gave up 4 bases, with 16 bases separating them. There are 15 residues in the CDR3. Per the germline V gene, CDR1 is MNHEY and CDR2 is SMNVEV (reference sequence).

The V and J genes are TRBV18 and TRBJ2-7; D perhaps matches TRBD2 (5 bases). The germline V gene has CDR1 KGHSH and CDR2 LQKENI. The CDR3 covers 13 residues. V lost 2 bases and J 6 bases, leaving 11 bases between the germline ends. The CDR3 loop is CASSPSARGEQYF. Written as DNA, the CDR3 is TGTGCCAGCTCACCATCGGCCCGGGGCGAGCAGTACTTC.

The chain has TRBV5-1 and TRBJ1-3; D gene uncertain. In germline, CDR1 is SGHRS, CDR2 YFSETQ. The CDR3 runs to 15 residues. V lost 1 base, J lost 3 bases, and 11 bases lay in between. In nucleotides, the CDR3 is TGCGCCAGCAGCTTGAGCGGGGTTGGTGGAAACACCATATATTTT. Its translation is CASSLSGVGGNTIYF. The variable domain in full, completed from reference TRBV5-1 and TRBJ1-3, reads KAGVTQTPRYLIKTRGQQVTLSCSPISGHRSVSWYQQTPGQGLQFLFEYFSETQRNKGNFPGRFSGRQFSNSRSEMNVSTLELGDSALYLCASSLSGVGGNTIYFGEGSWLTVV.

The CDR3 protein is CASSLSGSGGYTF. CDR3 nucleotide sequence: TGTGCCAGCAGCTTATCGGGATCCGGGGGCTACACCTTC. The chain recombines TRBV7-3 with TRBJ1-2; D is uncertain. Per germline, CDR1 SGHTA and CDR2 FQGTGA. There are 13 residues in the CDR3. V lost 2 bases and J 8 bases, leaving 12 bases between the germline ends. The full variable domain, rest sourced from reference TRBV7-3 and TRBJ1-2, is GAGVSQTPSNKVTEKGKYVELRCDPISGHTALYWYRQSLGQGPEFLIYFQGTGAADDSGLPNDRFFAVRPEGSVSTLKIQRTERGDSAVYLCASSLSGSGGYTFGSGTRLTVV.

The chain couples TRBV13 to TRBJ2-7; D may be TRBD1 (6 bases). Germline lookup yields CDR1 PRHDT and CDR2 FYEKMQ (reference sequence). The V gene lost 6 bases and the J gene lost 0 bases, with 15 bases spanning the gap. The CDR3 is made up of 15 amino acids. The CDR3 reads CASSYEQGISYEQYF. CDR3 nucleotide sequence: TGTGCCAGCAGTTATGAACAGGGTATCTCCTACGAGCAGTACTTC. The full variable domain, its missing parts supplied by reference TRBV13 and TRBJ2-7, is AAGVIQSPRHLIKEKRETATLKCYPIPRHDTVYWYQQGPGQDPQFLISFYEKMQSDKGSIPDRFSAQQFSDYHSELNMSSLELGDSALYFCASSYEQGISYEQYFGPGTRLTVT.

In this sample, this clone turned up a few times. The J gene is TRBJ1-3, the V gene TRBV29-1; possibly TRBD1 for D (6 bases). The V gene lost 2 bases and the J gene lost 8 bases, with 13 bases spanning the gap. The length of the CDR3 is 13 residues. In germline, CDR1 is SQVTM, CDR2 ANQGSEA. CDR3 nucleotides: TGCAGCGTTGAACCGAGGGGGGGAGACACCATATATTTT. This codes for CSVEPRGGDTIYF.

This sequence joins TRBV18 and TRBJ1-1; 9 nucleotides match TRBD1. This CDR3 region has 14 residues. In germline, CDR1 is KGHSH, CDR2 LQKENI. Losses at the gene ends were 5 bases for V and 6 bases for J; bases not matched to a gene: 7. CDR3 residues: CASSSRQGEAEAFF. CDR3 DNA sequence: TGTGCCAGCTCATCAAGACAGGGGGAGGCTGAAGCTTTCTTT.

CDR3 DNA: TGTGCCAGTAGCACACCATGGGAGGGGTACAATGAGCAGTTCTTC. It codes for CASSTPWEGYNEQFF. The V call is TRBV19, the J call TRBJ2-1; TRBD2 aligns across 7 bases. Germline lookup yields CDR1 LNHDA and CDR2 SQIVND (reference sequence). Germline trimming cut 6 bases from V and 4 bases from J; bases unmatched to any gene: 9. The CDR3 has 15 amino acids. Based on the CDR3 plus reference TRBV19 and TRBJ2-1, the full variable domain is DGGITQSPKYLFRKEGQNVTLSCEQNLNHDAMYWYRQDPGQGLRLIYYSQIVNDFQKGDIAEGYSVSREKKESFPLTVTSAQKNPTAFYLCASSTPWEGYNEQFFGPGTRLTVL.

This clone was seen ten or more times. V usage is TRBV5-6 and J usage is TRBJ2-7, with 12 nucleotides matching TRBD2. V lost 5 bases and J lost 2; bases outside the gene matches: 5. This CDR3 contains 15 residues. Per the germline V gene, CDR1 is SGHDT and CDR2 is YYEEEE. In DNA form, the CDR3 reads TGTGCCAGCAGTAAACTAGCGGGGGGTACCTACGAGCAGTACTTC. Translated, it gives CASSKLAGGTYEQYF.

The J gene is TRBJ1-2, the V gene TRBV30; TRBD1 matches at 9 bases. V lost 1 base, J lost 7 bases, and 4 bases stayed unmatched. CDR1 GTSNPN and CDR2 SVGIG come from the germline V gene (reference sequence). This CDR3 comprises 13 residues. The CDR3 DNA follows: TGTGCCTGGAGTGCGGGACAGGGCCGTGGCTACACCTTC. Translated, it gives CAWSAGQGRGYTF.

The chain couples TRBV9 to TRBJ2-2; no clear D gene. This CDR3 has 14 residues. Trimming cost V 5 bases and J 0 bases, with 8 bases left between them. From germline, CDR1 is SGDLS and CDR2 YYNGEE. Here the CDR3 reads CASRGYANTGELFF. For the CDR3, the DNA is TGTGCCAGCAGGGGCTACGCGAACACCGGGGAGCTGTTTTTT.

CDR3 bases: TGTGCCAGCACTACCGGGACTAGCTCCTCCTACGAGCAGTACTTC. The encoded protein is CASTTGTSSSYEQYF. This chain connects TRBV6-5 to TRBJ2-7; 9 bases line up with TRBD2. Germline V CDR1 and CDR2: MNHEY, SVGAGI. CDR3 size: 15 residues. After removal of 7 bases from V and 0 bases from J, the junction contained 7 bases not matched to a gene.

J is TRBJ2-7 and V is TRBV9; 7 bases match TRBD1. Trimming removed 3 bases from V and 4 bases from J; junction bases left unmatched: 4. Germline loops: CDR1 SGDLS, CDR2 YYNGEE. CDR3 length: 13 amino acids. The CDR3 nucleotides read TGTGCCAGCAGCGCAGGGGGAAATTACGAGCAGTACTTC. This sequence encodes CASSAGGNYEQYF. The entire variable domain, with the rest obtained from reference TRBV9 and TRBJ2-7, is as follows: DSGVTQTPKHLITATGQRVTLRCSPRSGDLSVYWYQQSLDQGLQFLIQYYNGEERAKGNILERFSAQQFPDLHSELNLSSLELGDSALYFCASSAGGNYEQYFGPGTRLTVT.

Comments on this clone: Relative to the germline gene, one junction end is altered; a read error may explain this. The chain joins TRBV10-3 to TRBJ2-3, with 9 nucleotides matching TRBD2. The CDR3 runs to 12 residues. Germline V CDR1 and CDR2: ENHRY, SYGVKD. The CDR3 protein is CAIRTIGTSPSF. CDR3 coding DNA: TGTGCCATCAGGACGATCGGGACTAGCCCATCTTTT.

The gene calls are TRBV2 and TRBJ2-5, with 7 bases aligning to TRBD1. CDR1 and CDR2 (germline): SNHLY, FYNNEI. There are 13 residues in the CDR3. J was trimmed by 0 bases and V by 6 bases; bases with no gene match: 1. DNA for the CDR3: TGTGCCAGCAGCGGGACAGACCAAGAGACCCAGTACTTC. This codes for CASSGTDQETQYF.

This clone is a singleton in its sample. The rearrangement uses TRBV5-4 and TRBJ1-6; tentative D call: TRBD1 (5 bases). With 1 base removed from V and 6 bases from J, the gap between germline ends came to 8 bases. The CDR3 sequence is 14 residues long. Germline assignment: CDR1 SGHNT and CDR2 YYREEE (reference sequence). The CDR3 DNA is TGTGCCAGCAGCTTGTGGCAGGGTAATTCACCCCTCCACTTT. Translated, it gives CASSLWQGNSPLHF.

This chain connects TRBV5-1 to TRBJ2-7; TRBD1 matches 10 bases. Germline trimming cut 0 bases from V and 5 bases from J; bases unmatched to any gene: 5. Looked up from germline, CDR1 is SGHRS and CDR2 is YFSETQ. The CDR3 loop spans 15 amino acids. CDR3 nucleotide sequence: TGCGCCAGCAGCTTGGGAGGGACAGGGGTCCACGAGCAGTACTTC. It yields the protein CASSLGGTGVHEQYF. The whole variable domain, remainder taken from reference TRBV5-1 and TRBJ2-7, is KAGVTQTPRYLIKTRGQQVTLSCSPISGHRSVSWYQQTPGQGLQFLFEYFSETQRNKGNFPGRFSGRQFSNSRSEMNVSTLELGDSALYLCASSLGGTGVHEQYFGPGTRLTVT.

This chain uses TRBV6-6 with TRBJ2-1, with D maybe TRBD2 (5 bases). CDR1 is MNHNY, CDR2 SVGAGI, per germline (reference sequence). CDR3 size: 16 residues. The V end was cut by 2 bases, the J end by 10 bases, with 21 bases between. CDR3 DNA: TGTGCCAGCAGTTACCGAGTTGGGAGTCCCCCGTCGGAGCAGTTCTTC. Protein sequence: CASSYRVGSPPSEQFF.

The chain's CDR3 is CASRRTGGDRETQYF. In DNA, the CDR3 is TGTGCCAGTAGAAGGACAGGGGGAGATCGAGAGACCCAGTACTTC. The chain is built from TRBV19 and TRBJ2-5; 10 nucleotides align to TRBD1. Per germline, CDR1 LNHDA and CDR2 SQIVND (reference sequence). Unmatched junction bases numbered 8, after V lost 6 bases and J lost 4 bases. There are 15 residues in the CDR3.

The chain uses TRBV16 and TRBJ1-1, with a possible D match to TRBD1 (5 bases). Germline V gene lookup returns CDR1 KGHSY and CDR2 FQNENV. The V end lost 4 bases, the J end lost 3 bases, and 12 bases lay between the germline ends. The CDR3 consists of 14 residues. The CDR3 sequence: CASSLTTVYTEAFF. Here the CDR3 DNA reads TGTGCCAGCAGCCTCACGACAGTCTACACTGAAGCTTTCTTT.

The chain combines TRBV12-3 or TRBV12-4 with TRBJ1-1; D is undetermined. V lost 6 bases to trimming and J lost 0 bases, with 8 bases between them. The CDR3 totals 13 residues. The CDR3 DNA is TGTGCCAGCAGCTACAGCTTGAACACTGAAGCTTTCTTT. As protein: CASSYSLNTEAFF.

This sequence joins TRBV5-1 and TRBJ2-4; D is undetermined. The CDR3 totals 14 residues. Germline CDR1 reads SGHRS; CDR2 reads YFSETQ. V was trimmed by 0 bases and J by 4 bases, leaving 8 bases between them. The DNA of the CDR3 is TGCGCCAGCAGCTTGGCCGGTGCAAAAAACATTCAGTACTTC. This translates into CASSLAGAKNIQYF.

The chain links TRBV14 to TRBJ1-4; a weak D match, TRBD1 (6 bases). V lost 2 bases and J lost 5, with 12 bases in between. From germline, CDR1 is SGHDN and CDR2 FVKESK. The CDR3 is 15 residues long. As DNA, the CDR3 is TGTGCCAGCAGCCAAACGAGGGGGTGGAATGAAAAACTGTTTTTT. It translates to CASSQTRGWNEKLFF.

The rearrangement joins TRBV7-9 to TRBJ2-3; TRBD1 matches at 7 bases. J gave up 2 bases and V 1 base, and 3 bases lay outside the gene matches. Germline loops: CDR1 SEHNR, CDR2 FQNEAQ (reference sequence). This CDR3 has 15 amino acids. The CDR3 bases are TGTGCCAGCAGCTTAGACAGGGGATACACAGATACGCAGTATTTT. It encodes CASSLDRGYTDTQYF.

The rearrangement links TRBV3-1 (or the pseudogene TRBV3-2) to TRBJ2-3; 16 bases are shared with TRBD2. This CDR3 contains 18 residues. V was pared by 4 bases and J by 4 bases, with 8 bases of the junction left unmatched. Germline V gives CDR1 LGHDT, CDR2 YNNKEL (reference sequence). The CDR3 is CASSRSGLAGGISDTQYF. The DNA of the CDR3 is TGTGCCAGCAGCCGTTCGGGACTAGCGGGGGGGATCTCAGATACGCAGTATTTT.

J is TRBJ1-1 and V is TRBV4-3, with TRBD1 matching 7 bases. The V gene end was trimmed by 1 base and the J gene end by 3 bases; junction bases not matched to a gene: 2. The CDR3 covers 14 residues. CDR1 is LGHNA and CDR2 is YSLEER in the germline V gene. Written as DNA, the CDR3 is TGCGCCAGCAGCCAAGTCGGGACAGACACTGAAGCTTTCTTT. Protein: CASSQVGTDTEAFF.